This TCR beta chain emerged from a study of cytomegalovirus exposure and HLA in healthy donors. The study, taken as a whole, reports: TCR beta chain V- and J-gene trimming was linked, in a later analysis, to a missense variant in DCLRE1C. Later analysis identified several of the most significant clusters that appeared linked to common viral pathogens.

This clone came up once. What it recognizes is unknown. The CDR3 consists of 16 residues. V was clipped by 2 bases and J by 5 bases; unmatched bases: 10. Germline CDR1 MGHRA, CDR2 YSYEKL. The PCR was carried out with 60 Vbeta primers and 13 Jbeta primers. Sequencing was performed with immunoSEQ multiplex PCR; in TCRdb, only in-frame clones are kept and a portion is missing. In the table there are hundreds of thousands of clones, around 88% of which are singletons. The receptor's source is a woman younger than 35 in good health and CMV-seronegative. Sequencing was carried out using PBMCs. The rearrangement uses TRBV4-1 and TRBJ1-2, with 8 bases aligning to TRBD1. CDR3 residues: CASSQLKDREGYGYTF. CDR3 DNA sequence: TGCGCCAGCAGCCAACTAAAGGACAGGGAGGGGTATGGCTACACCTTC.